This record covers a single TCR beta chain. What it recognizes is unknown. This sample was taken from a study of T cells expressing NK-cell markers. Notes on the study in general: In about six donors, dominant CD3+CD56+NKG2C+ clonotypes ranked among the top 10 CD8+ clonotypes.

TCRdb re-called the 5' RACE reads and shows each CDR3 protein once, DNA omitted. The sample includes 300,000 to 450,000 distinct CDR3 sequences. The TCR comes from a man between 18 and 69 years old in good health. The sample comprised blood T cells: a sorted CD56 or NKG2C T cell subset, CD4+ or CD8+ T cells, or bulk PBMC T cells (not recorded which).

CDR3 protein: CASKKGVGNTEAFF. The gene calls are TRBV7-3 and TRBJ1-1; lacking DNA, the TRBD1 call made by TCRdb goes unchecked. The CDR3 is 14 residues long. CDR1 SGHTA and CDR2 FQGTGA come from the germline V gene.